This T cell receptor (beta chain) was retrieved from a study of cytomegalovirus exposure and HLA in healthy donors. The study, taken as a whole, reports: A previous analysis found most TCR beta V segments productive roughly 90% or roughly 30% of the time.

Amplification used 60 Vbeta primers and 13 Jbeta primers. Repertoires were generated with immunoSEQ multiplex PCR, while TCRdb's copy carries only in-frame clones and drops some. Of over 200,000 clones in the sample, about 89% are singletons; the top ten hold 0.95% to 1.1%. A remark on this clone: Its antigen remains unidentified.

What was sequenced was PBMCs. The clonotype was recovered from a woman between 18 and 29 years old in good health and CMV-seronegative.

The CDR3 nucleotides read TGTGCCAGCAGCCCCGGGGGGTATGGTGAGCAGTTCTTC. This gives the protein CASSPGGYGEQFF. The rearrangement uses TRBV7-9 and TRBJ2-1; 7 nucleotides match TRBD2. After removal of 5 bases from V and 9 bases from J, the junction contained 7 bases not matched to a gene. The CDR3 is made up of 13 amino acids. Germline V gene lookup returns CDR1 SEHNR and CDR2 FQNEAQ (reference sequence).